This TCR delta chain was sequenced during a study of γδ T cells in repeated Plasmodium falciparum infection. The overall study: Sampling occurred at baseline, pre-infection for selected infections, and 21 days post-infection. Study-level points and caveats: Vgamma9/Vdelta2+ repertoires stayed stably polyclonal over time and infection. In Vdelta2-negative, largely Vdelta1+, gammadelta repertoires, repeated controlled infections appeared to drive clonal selection waves.

This clone was recorded many times. What it binds is unknown. Both TRG and TRD chains were sequenced from each sorted sample. TCRdb fed the multiplex PCR reads into CATT to redo clone calling. The table shows under 60,000 delta-chain clones, with approximately 1.5% occurring only once. Trimming took off 0 bases at V and 0 bases at J, with 14 bases between the two ends. Germline V gives CDR1 TSWWSYY, CDR2 QGS. This CDR3 has 17 amino acids. Flow sorting of PBMC yielded separate Vgamma9/Vdelta2+ and Vdelta2-negative gammadelta T cell populations for bulk repertoire analysis. Sequencing input: gamma-delta T cells from blood. The sequence derives from a pool of human donors (malaria-infected and uninfected, not separated). The genes are TRDV1 and TRDJ1, with D unclear. CDR3 nucleotides: TGTGCTCTTGGGGAACTAGAGTCACGGGACTACACCGATAAACTCATCTTT. Translating it yields CALGELESRDYTDKLIF.